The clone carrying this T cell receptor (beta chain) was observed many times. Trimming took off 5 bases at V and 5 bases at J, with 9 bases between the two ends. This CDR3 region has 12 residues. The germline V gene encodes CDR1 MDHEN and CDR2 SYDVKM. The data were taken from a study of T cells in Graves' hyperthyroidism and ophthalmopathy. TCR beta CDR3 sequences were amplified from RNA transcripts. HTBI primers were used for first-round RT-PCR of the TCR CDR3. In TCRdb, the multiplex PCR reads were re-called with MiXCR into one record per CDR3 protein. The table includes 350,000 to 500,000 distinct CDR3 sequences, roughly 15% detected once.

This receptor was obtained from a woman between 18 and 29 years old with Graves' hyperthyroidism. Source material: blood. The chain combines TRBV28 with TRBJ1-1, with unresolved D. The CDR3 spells CASSPLGTEAFF. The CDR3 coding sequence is TGTGCCAGCAGTCCGTTGGGAACTGAAGCTTTCTTT.